Listed here are 8 T cell receptor beta chains from one sample, sequenced in a study of control samples from healthy donors and cancer patients. Method: immunoSEQ multiplex PCR; TCRdb's copy keeps in-frame clones and lacks some. Of about 50,000 clones detected, about 94% appear once; the ten largest clones hold 23%. The material sequenced was PBMCs. These receptors originate from a woman in her 50s with head and neck cancer.

The gene calls are TRBV2 and TRBJ2-5; tentatively, D is TRBD1 or TRBD2 (6 bases each). Trimming shortened V by 4 bases and J by 4 bases, and 13 bases separated the two germline ends. Germline assignment: CDR1 SNHLY and CDR2 FYNNEI. The CDR3 covers 14 residues. CDR3 nucleotide sequence: TGTGCCAGCAGTGTAAGGGGGGTAGGAGAGACCCAGTACTTC. It translates to CASSVRGVGETQYF. Full variable domain (remainder filled in from reference TRBV2 and TRBJ2-5): EPEVTQTPSHQVTQMGQEVILRCVPISNHLYFYWYRQILGQKVEFLVSFYNNEISEKSEIFDDQFSVERPDGSNFTLKIRSTKLEDSAMYFCASSVRGVGETQYFGPGTRLLVL.

The chain joins TRBV5-4 to TRBJ2-1; a possible D gene is TRBD1 (6 bases). The length of the CDR3 is 15 residues. Trimming pared 0 bases from V and 6 bases from J, leaving 13 bases between. Looked up from germline, CDR1 is SGHNT and CDR2 is YYREEE (reference sequence). The CDR3 sequence: CASSLGQGFRNEQFF. CDR3 coding DNA: TGTGCCAGCAGCTTGGGGCAGGGGTTCCGCAATGAGCAGTTCTTC.

The V call is TRBV7-2, the J call TRBJ1-2, with D possibly being TRBD1 (6 bases). Germline CDR1 reads SGHTA; CDR2 reads FQGNSA. V was shortened by 5 bases and J by 8 bases, with 15 bases between the two germline ends. The CDR3 consists of 13 residues. The CDR3 is CASSAEGGKGYTF. CDR3 nucleotide sequence: TGTGCCAGCAGCGCGGAGGGGGGCAAAGGCTACACCTTC.

The V and J genes are TRBV5-1 and TRBJ2-7, with a tentative D call TRBD1 (5 bases). CDR1 and CDR2 from the germline V gene are SGHRS and YFSETQ. V was pared by 6 bases and J by 0 bases, with 7 bases between. The CDR3 has 12 residues. The CDR3 DNA reads TGCGCCAGCACGGACACCTCCTACGAGCAGTACTTC. Translated, it gives CASTDTSYEQYF.

The chain is built from TRBV4-1 and TRBJ2-1, with D unclear. V lost 0 bases to trimming and J lost 4 bases, with 16 bases between them. This CDR3 contains 17 residues. Per germline, CDR1 MGHRA and CDR2 YSYEKL. Written as DNA, the CDR3 is TGCGCCAGCAGCCAAGATATTGGGTCTCTGGAATACAATGAGCAGTTCTTC. Its translation is CASSQDIGSLEYNEQFF.

CDR3 nucleotide sequence: TGTGCCAGCAGCACCCGAGGAGAAGGGGCTAATGAAAAACTGTTTTTT. Translation: CASSTRGEGANEKLFF. The chain joins TRBV28 to TRBJ1-4, with a possible D match to TRBD1 (5 bases). Germline CDR1 reads MDHEN; CDR2 reads SYDVKM. The CDR3 length is 16 residues. The V end was cut by 6 bases, the J end by 3 bases, with 17 bases between.

The rearrangement links TRBV28 to TRBJ1-1; D is undetermined. The CDR3 spans 14 residues. V lost 1 base, J lost 4 bases, and 10 bases lay in between. CDR1 and CDR2 from the germline V gene are MDHEN and SYDVKM. In nucleotides, the CDR3 is TGTGCCAGCAGTTTATACCCCCTCCGCACTGAAGCTTTCTTT. This encodes CASSLYPLRTEAFF.

This clone occurred a few times. The chain recombines TRBV5-4 with TRBJ2-3, with 9 bases identical to TRBD1. The CDR3 runs to 16 residues. The germline V gene has CDR1 SGHNT and CDR2 YYREEE (reference sequence). Trimming took 2 bases from V and 2 from J; bases not matched to a gene: 6. As DNA, the CDR3 is TGTGCCAGCAGCTTTAAGACAGGGGGGGTCACAGATACGCAGTATTTT. Translation: CASSFKTGGVTDTQYF.